This entry lists 5 T cell receptor beta chains sequenced from one sample in a study of beta chain features in type 1 diabetes. The isolated RNA, all of it, was reverse transcribed, so expressed TCRB transcripts were what got sequenced. Here immunoSEQ multiplex PCR was the method, and the copy in TCRdb shows in-frame clones only, minus some. The sample contains tens of thousands of clones, around 53% of which appear only once. Study-level results: Among patients with Type 1 diabetes, TCRB CDR3s were moderately but significantly shorter in every one of the four CD4+ subsets.

These receptors' antigens are unknown. The sequenced sample was Tregs from blood. The receptors were sampled from a woman between 40 and 55 years old with type 1 diabetes.

CDR3 amino acids: CASSASGGLAETQYF. CDR3 sequence (DNA): TGTGCCAGCAGCGCCTCGGGGGGATTGGCTGAGACCCAGTACTTC. V and J are TRBV9 and TRBJ2-5; 7 positions agree with TRBD2. Germline V gives CDR1 SGDLS, CDR2 YYNGEE. The CDR3 is made up of 15 amino acids. J gave up 5 bases and V 3 bases, and 10 bases lay outside the gene matches. Based on the CDR3 plus reference TRBV9 and TRBJ2-5, the full variable domain is DSGVTQTPKHLITATGQRVTLRCSPRSGDLSVYWYQQSLDQGLQFLIQYYNGEERAKGNILERFSAQQFPDLHSELNLSSLELGDSALYFCASSASGGLAETQYFGPGTRLLVL.

The chain is built from TRBV6-1 and TRBJ1-1; D gene ambiguous. The V end lost 8 bases, the J end lost 6 bases, and 22 bases lay between the germline ends. The CDR3 is 15 amino acids. Germline V gives CDR1 MNHNS, CDR2 SASEGT. Here the CDR3 DNA reads TGTGCCAGCTCAACGATGGTGGGCGGGTTATCTGAAGCTTTCTTT. This translates into CASSTMVGGLSEAFF.

The chain joins TRBV7-2 to TRBJ2-5; the D gene is possibly TRBD2 (6 bases). Germline values: CDR1 SGHTA, CDR2 FQGNSA. The V end lost 5 bases, the J end lost 4 bases, and 14 bases lay between the germline ends. This CDR3 spans 14 amino acids. The CDR3 DNA follows: TGTGCCAGCAGCCCCCCGGGGGTCGGAGAGACCCAGTACTTC. Its protein product is CASSPPGVGETQYF.

This clone was seen only a few times. The genes are TRBV5-1 and TRBJ1-4; no reliable D call. CDR3 size: 13 residues. V was shortened by 5 bases and J by 0 bases, with 5 bases between the two germline ends. The germline CDR1 and CDR2 sequences are SGHRS and YFSETQ. CDR3 coding DNA: TGCGCCAGCAGGAGTGCAACTAATGAAAAACTGTTTTTT. Translated, it gives CASRSATNEKLFF.

The genes are TRBV28 and TRBJ2-7; TRBD1 matches at 8 bases. Trimming took 2 bases from V and 3 from J; bases not matched to a gene: 0. Germline V gene data show CDR1 as MDHEN and CDR2 as SYDVKM. CDR3 length equals 13 residues. CDR3 loop: CASSLDRGYEQYF. CDR3 nucleotide sequence: TGTGCCAGCAGTTTAGACAGGGGCTACGAGCAGTACTTC.